This T cell receptor beta chain derives from a study of OX40 agonist ivuxolimab in advanced cancers. Overall study findings and caveats: The investigators did not determine what antigen specificity the expanded peripheral T cells had. At 0.1-3.0 mg/kg, partial responders had clonal expansion among the lowest observed.

This clone was counted between two and nine times. The antigen remains unidentified. This CDR3 has 13 amino acids. Germline V gene lookup returns CDR1 MDHEN and CDR2 SYDVKM. Trimming left V 7 bases short and J 1 base short, with 7 bases between. The assay was immunoSEQ multiplex PCR, and TCRdb's table has in-frame clones only and misses some. In the table there are more than 70,000 clones, almost 85% of which are singletons. This receptor was obtained from an adult with an advanced solid tumor such as melanoma, head and neck, liver or kidney cancer. Material: CD4+ or CD8+ T cells sorted from blood, obtained in a trial of the OX40 agonist ivuxolimab. This chain uses TRBV28 with TRBJ2-2; no reliable D call. The CDR3 DNA reads as TGTGCCAGCATTGAGGAGAACACCGGGGAGCTGTTTTTT. It specifies CASIEENTGELFF.